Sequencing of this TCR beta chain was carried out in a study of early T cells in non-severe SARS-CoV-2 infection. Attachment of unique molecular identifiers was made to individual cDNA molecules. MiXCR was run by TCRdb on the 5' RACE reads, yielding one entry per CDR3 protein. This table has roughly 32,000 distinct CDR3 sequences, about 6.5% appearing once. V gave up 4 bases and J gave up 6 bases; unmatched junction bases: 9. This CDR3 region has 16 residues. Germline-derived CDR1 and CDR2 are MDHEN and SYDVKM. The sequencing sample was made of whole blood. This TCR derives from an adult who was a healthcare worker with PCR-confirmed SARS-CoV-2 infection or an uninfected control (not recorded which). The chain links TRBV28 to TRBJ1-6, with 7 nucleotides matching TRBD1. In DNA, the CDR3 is TGTGCCAGCAGTTCGACTCGGACAGGAGTTAATTCACCCCTCCACTTT. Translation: CASSSTRTGVNSPLHF.